Each of the 9 T cell receptor beta chains below was sequenced from the same sample in a study of monozygotic twins with inflammatory bowel disease. TCRdb re-called the 5' RACE reads and catalogs CDR3 proteins one per entry, DNA excluded. The sample is made up of 150,000 to 200,000 distinct CDR3 sequences, and the top ten hold less than 7.5% of it. Sequencing was carried out using blood. These TCRs come from a human donor with ulcerative colitis or Crohn's disease, or a healthy co-twin of an affected twin (not recorded which).

The chain uses TRBV28 and TRBJ2-1; TCRdb names TRBD2, which stays unverified in the absence of DNA. This CDR3 has 15 residues. Germline CDR1 MDHEN, CDR2 SYDVKM. The CDR3 region is CASRLSGSFYNEQFF.

The CDR3 reads CSASRAGINEKLFF. The chain joins TRBV20-1 to TRBJ1-4; without DNA, the TCRdb call of TRBD1 cannot be checked. The CDR3 covers 14 residues. The V gene's germline CDR1 is DFQATT and CDR2 SNEGSKA (reference sequence).

V usage is TRBV20-1 and J usage is TRBJ2-1; TCRdb's D call of TRBD2 is untestable without DNA. The CDR3 spans 15 residues. Germline V CDR1 and CDR2: DFQATT, SNEGSKA (reference sequence). CDR3 sequence reads: CSAGGSGNSYNEQFF.

V and J are TRBV20-1 and TRBJ2-1; TCRdb's D gene call, TRBD1, goes unchecked for lack of DNA. Germline lookup yields CDR1 DFQATT and CDR2 SNEGSKA (reference sequence). This CDR3 region has 15 residues. CDR3 region: CSASGAPSSYNEQFF.

V and J are TRBV7-2 and TRBJ2-6; as DNA is missing, the TRBD1 call by TCRdb cannot be tested. Germline assignment: CDR1 SGHTA and CDR2 FQGNSA. The CDR3 runs to 16 residues. The CDR3 loop reads CANTGHKNSGANVLTF.

The chain carries TRBV9 and TRBJ1-2; TCRdb indicates TRBD1, and absent DNA this call remains unverified. Germline V gene sequence: CDR1 SGDLS, CDR2 YYNGEE. CDR3 length equals 15 residues. The CDR3 region is CASSPNYRVNYGYTF.

The rearrangement joins TRBV6-2 or TRBV6-3 to TRBJ1-2; TCRdb calls TRBD1, which cannot be checked without DNA. The CDR3 sequence is 12 residues long. Germline V gene lookup returns CDR1 MNHEY and CDR2 SVGEGT. The CDR3 protein is CASSPGTASYTF.

The gene calls are TRBV29-1 and TRBJ1-2. The CDR3 totals 12 residues. Germline V gene sequence: CDR1 SQVTM, CDR2 ANQGSEA. The CDR3 region is CSVEFRNGGYTF.

This chain joins TRBV5-4 and TRBJ2-1; the D call from TCRdb, TRBD1, cannot be confirmed without DNA. The CDR3 is 15 residues long. Germline assignment: CDR1 SGHNT and CDR2 YYREEE (reference sequence). CDR3 in amino acids: CASSSDRFLYSEQFF.